Below, 5 T cell receptor beta chains from the same sample are listed, as sequenced in a study of monozygotic twins with inflammatory bowel disease. TCRdb reworked the 5' RACE reads into one entry per CDR3 protein, no DNA. This sample's table has approximately 120,000 distinct CDR3 sequences. Sequences were obtained from blood. The receptors originated from a human donor with ulcerative colitis or Crohn's disease, or a healthy co-twin of an affected twin (not recorded which).

The chain couples TRBV11-2 to TRBJ2-1; TCRdb's D call, TRBD1, is unchecked because there is no DNA. The CDR3 covers 16 residues. Per germline, CDR1 SGHAT and CDR2 FQNNGV. The chain's CDR3 is CASSSQGGRSYNEQFF.

The rearrangement joins TRBV12-3 or TRBV12-4 to TRBJ2-7; the D call of TRBD1 rests on TCRdb alone, since no DNA is present to check it. This CDR3 has 14 amino acids. The CDR3 protein is CASRATGKFYEQYF.

The chain couples TRBV20-1 to TRBJ2-5; there is no DNA to check the TCRdb D call of TRBD2. There are 14 residues in the CDR3. Germline lookup yields CDR1 DFQATT and CDR2 SNEGSKA (reference sequence). CDR3 residues: CSAPTSGGLETQYF.

The rearrangement uses TRBV5-1 and TRBJ2-1; TCRdb proposes TRBD2, but this gene call is untestable without DNA. Germline V CDR1 and CDR2: SGHRS, YFSETQ. This CDR3 region has 18 residues. CDR3 residues: CASSSGTSGIFTYNEQFF.

The rearrangement uses TRBV6-2 or TRBV6-3 and TRBJ2-7; the TRBD1 assignment by TCRdb is unverifiable without DNA. This CDR3 has 16 residues. Germline loops: CDR1 MNHEY, CDR2 SVGEGT. CDR3 protein: CASSWTNRKPTYEQYF.